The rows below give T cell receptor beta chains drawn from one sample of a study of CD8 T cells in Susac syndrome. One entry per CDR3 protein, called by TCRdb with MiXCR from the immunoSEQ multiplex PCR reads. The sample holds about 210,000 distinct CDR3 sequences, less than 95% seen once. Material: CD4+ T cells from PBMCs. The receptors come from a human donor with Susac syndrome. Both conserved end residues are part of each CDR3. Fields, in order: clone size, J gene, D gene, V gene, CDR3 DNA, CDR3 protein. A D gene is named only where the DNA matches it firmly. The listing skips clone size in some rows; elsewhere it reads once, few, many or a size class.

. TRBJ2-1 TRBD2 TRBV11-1 TGTGCCAGCAGCCCAGATGCGGGGGTTCGGCAGCAGTTCTTC CASSPDAGVRQQFF
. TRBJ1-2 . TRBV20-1 TGCAGTGCCCTTTTGTTGGGAATTAACTATGGCTACACCTTC CSALLLGINYGYTF
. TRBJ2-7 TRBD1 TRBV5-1 TGCGCCAGCAGCCCCGGGGACAGTCCGACCTACGAGCAGTACTTC CASSPGDSPTYEQYF
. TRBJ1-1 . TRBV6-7 TGTGCCAGCAGTTACTCGAAGGGAGAGCCGGGGGAGACTGAAGCTTTCTTT CASSYSKGEPGETEAFF
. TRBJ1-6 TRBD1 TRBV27 TGTGCCAGCAGTTACCGACAGGGTTGGCATTCACCCCTCCACTTT CASSYRQGWHSPLHF
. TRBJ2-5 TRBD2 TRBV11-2 TGTGCCAGCAGCTTAGGAGCGGGGACCCAAGAGCCCCAGTACTTC CASSLGAGTQEPQYF
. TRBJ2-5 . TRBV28 TGTGCCAGCAGTTTACAGGGGGGCGGCTTTCGAGCAGCTGAGACCCAGTACTTC CASSLQGGGFRAAETQYF
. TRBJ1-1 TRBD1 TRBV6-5 TGTGCCAGCAGGAAGGGACAGACGAACACTGAAGCTTTCTTT CASRKGQTNTEAFF
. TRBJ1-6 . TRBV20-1 TGCAGTGCTAGAAGTCAGAGCTCCTATAATTCACCCCTCCACTTT CSARSQSSYNSPLHF
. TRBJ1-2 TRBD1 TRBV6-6 TGTGCCAGCAGTCCGGACAGGGAGGGGTTGGGAGGCTACACCTTC CASSPDREGLGGYTF
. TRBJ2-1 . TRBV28 TGTGCCAGCAACATGGACAGCCCCAATGAGCAGTTCTTC CASNMDSPNEQFF
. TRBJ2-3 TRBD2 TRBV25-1 TGTGCCAGCAGTGTAACAAGCGGGGGTGGGACAGATACGCAGTATTTT CASSVTSGGGTDTQYF
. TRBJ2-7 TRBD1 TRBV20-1 TGCAGTGCTAGAGATGCCGGACAGGGGTTCAACGAGCAGTACTTC CSARDAGQGFNEQYF
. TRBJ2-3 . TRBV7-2 TGTGCCAGCAGCTTAGGACAGTACACAGATACGCAGTATTTT CASSLGQYTDTQYF
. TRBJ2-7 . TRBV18 TGTGCCAGCTCCCTCGTGGGGGAGACCCACGAGCAGTACTTC CASSLVGETHEQYF
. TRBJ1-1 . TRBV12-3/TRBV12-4 TGTGCCAGCAGTTTCCCAGGGCGGGACACTGAAGCTTTCTTT CASSFPGRDTEAFF
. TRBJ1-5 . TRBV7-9 TGTGCCAGCAGCTTAGAACAGGGTCAGCCCCAGCATTTT CASSLEQGQPQHF
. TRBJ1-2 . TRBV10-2 TGCGCCAGCAATACACCCACAGGGCATGGCTACACCTTC CASNTPTGHGYTF
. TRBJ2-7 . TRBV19 TGTGCCAGTAGTATTGGATGGACGGAGGGCTACGAGCAGTACTTC CASSIGWTEGYEQYF
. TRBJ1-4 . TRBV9 TGTGCCAGCAGTGGATCCAGGAGGGAAAAACTGTTTTTT CASSGSRREKLFF
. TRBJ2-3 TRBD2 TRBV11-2 TGTGCCAGCAGCACACTAGCGGTTAGCACAGATACGCAGTATTTT CASSTLAVSTDTQYF
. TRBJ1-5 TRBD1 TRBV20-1 TGCAGTGCTAGAGATCCTCTGACAGGGCGCAATCAGCCCCAGCATTTT CSARDPLTGRNQPQHF
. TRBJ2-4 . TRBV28 TGTGCCAGCAGCCAAATATGGACACTAGAGGGGGAAAACATTCAGTACTTC CASSQIWTLEGENIQYF
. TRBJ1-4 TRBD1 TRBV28 TGTGCCAGCAGTTCGGACAGGGGGCCGGGCTGGGGTGAAAAACTGTTTTTT CASSSDRGPGWGEKLFF
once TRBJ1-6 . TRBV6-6 TGTGCCAGCAGTTATTCCCTGGGTGATTCACCCCTCCACTTT CASSYSLGDSPLHF
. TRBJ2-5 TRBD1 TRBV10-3 TGTGCCATCAGTGAGTCGGACAGGGAGGCGACCCAGTACTTC CAISESDREATQYF
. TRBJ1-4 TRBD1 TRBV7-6 TGTGCCAGCAGTCCCACCGGGACAGGGGATGAAAAACTGTTTTTT CASSPTGTGDEKLFF
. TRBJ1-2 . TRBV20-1 TGCAGTGCTGGAAAGACAGGTCACTATGGCTACACCTTC CSAGKTGHYGYTF
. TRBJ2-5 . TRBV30 TGTGCCTGGACTCATCTTCCCAACCAAGAGACCCAGTACTTC CAWTHLPNQETQYF
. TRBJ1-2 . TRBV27 TGTGCCAGCAGTTTTAACACGGTTCGAGGCTACACCTTC CASSFNTVRGYTF
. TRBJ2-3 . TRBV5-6 TGTGCCAGCAGCCGCACAGGCTTCGGAGATACGCAGTATTTT CASSRTGFGDTQYF
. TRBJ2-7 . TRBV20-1 TGCAGTGCTCGAGAAACCTTACGAGGAGGGAAGGTCTACGAGCAGTACTTC CSARETLRGGKVYEQYF
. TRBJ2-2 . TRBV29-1 TGCAGCGTTGAAAAAGGGGCGGTCACCGGGGAGCTGTTTTTT CSVEKGAVTGELFF
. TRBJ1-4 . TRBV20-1 TGCAGTGCTCGGACTCCTTTGAATGAAAAACTGTTTTTT CSARTPLNEKLFF
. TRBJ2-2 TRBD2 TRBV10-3 TGTGCCGTCCTTTCCGGGACTAGAAGCACCGGGGAGCTGTTTTTT CAVLSGTRSTGELFF
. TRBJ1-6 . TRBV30 TGTGCCTGGACAACGCCAGGAACCTCCTATAATTCACCCCTCCACTTT CAWTTPGTSYNSPLHF
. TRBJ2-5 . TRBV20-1 TGCAGTGCTCCGTCGGACAGCCAAGAGACCCAGTACTTC CSAPSDSQETQYF
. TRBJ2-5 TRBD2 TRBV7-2 TGTGCCGGCAGCGACAGGACTAGCGGGCGGGAGACCCAGTACTTC CAGSDRTSGRETQYF
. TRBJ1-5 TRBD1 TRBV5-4 TGTGCCAGCAGCCACGGACAGGGAATGGAGCCCCAGCATTTT CASSHGQGMEPQHF
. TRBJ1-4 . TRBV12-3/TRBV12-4 TGTGCCAGCAGGCCCTCGACCGGGAATGAAAAACTGTTTTTT CASRPSTGNEKLFF
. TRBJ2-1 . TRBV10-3 TGTGCCATCAGTGACCTGACCTACAATGAGCAGTTCTTC CAISDLTYNEQFF
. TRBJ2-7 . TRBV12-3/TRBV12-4 TGTGCCAGCAGCTACACAGGGCACGAGCAGTACTTC CASSYTGHEQYF
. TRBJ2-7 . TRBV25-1 TGTGCCAGCTTCCCCCGGCCGAGGGGGGACGAGCAGTACTTC CASFPRPRGDEQYF
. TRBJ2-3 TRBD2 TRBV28 TGTGCCAGCAGGCTAGCGGGGGGTAGTTATTCAGATACGCAGTATTTT CASRLAGGSYSDTQYF
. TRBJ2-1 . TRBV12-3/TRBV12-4 TGTGCCAGCAGCCACCCGGCAAAGGTACAGCACAATGAGCAGTTCTTC CASSHPAKVQHNEQFF
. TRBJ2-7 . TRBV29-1 TGCAGCGTTGCGAAACAGATTGACTCCTACGAGCAGTACTTC CSVAKQIDSYEQYF
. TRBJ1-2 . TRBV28 TGTGCCAGCAGTTTCCCAGGCTCCGTCATAGGGGGCTACACCTTC CASSFPGSVIGGYTF
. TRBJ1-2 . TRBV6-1 TGTGCCAGCAGTCGGGACGGGGGAGGGTTGGACGATGGCTACACCTTC CASSRDGGGLDDGYTF
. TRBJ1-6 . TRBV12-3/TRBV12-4 TGTGCCAGCGGGGAGGGACGAACCCTCCACTTT CASGEGRTLHF
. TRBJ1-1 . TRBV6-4 TGTGCCAGCAAGCCCGAAGAGGTGAACACTGAAGCTTTCTTT CASKPEEVNTEAFF
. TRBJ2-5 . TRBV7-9 TGTGCCAGCAGCCCACAGGCTACTTATGCCAAAGAGACCCAGTACTTC CASSPQATYAKETQYF
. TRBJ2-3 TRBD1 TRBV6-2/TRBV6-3 TGTGCCAGCAGTTCTCTCCAAGACAGGGGGCGCACAGATACGCAGTATTTT CASSSLQDRGRTDTQYF
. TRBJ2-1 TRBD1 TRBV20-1 TGCAGTGCTACGGACGGGACAGGGGGCAATGAGCAGTTCTTC CSATDGTGGNEQFF
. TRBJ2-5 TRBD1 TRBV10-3 TGTGCCATCAGTGATGGGACAGGGGGCGAGGAGACCCAGTACTTC CAISDGTGGEETQYF
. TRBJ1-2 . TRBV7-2 TGTGCCAGCAGCGGAATGGGCGGTCTCGATGGCTACACCTTC CASSGMGGLDGYTF
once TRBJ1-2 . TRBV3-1 TGTGCCAGCAGCGACCCCGGAGACAGCTATGGCTACACCTTC CASSDPGDSYGYTF
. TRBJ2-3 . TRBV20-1 TGCAGTGCTAGGGGGGCAGACGGGGATACGCAGTATTTT CSARGADGDTQYF
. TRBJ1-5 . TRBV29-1 TGCAGCGTTGAGTCCGTGGTCGGTCAGCCCCAGCATTTT CSVESVVGQPQHF